One TCR beta chain is described in this entry. The entry originates in a study of blood T cell repertoires in COVID-19. Measured with immunoSEQ multiplex PCR; TCRdb has only the in-frame clones, and not every one. This table holds around 260,000 clones, approximately 90% found once. CDR1 MGHRA and CDR2 YSYEKL come from the germline V gene. V was pared by 5 bases and J by 5 bases, with 7 bases of the junction left unmatched. CDR3 length: 15 residues. Material for sequencing was peripheral blood. The receptor was isolated from a woman aged 25 to 39 with COVID-19, enrolled during active disease. The chain combines TRBV4-1 with TRBJ2-7; 12 bases map to TRBD2. CDR3 sequence reads: CASSNRLAGVHEQYF. The DNA for the CDR3 is TGCGCCAGCAGCAATAGACTAGCGGGAGTCCACGAGCAGTACTTC.